Listed below are T cell receptor beta chains from one sample, sequenced in a study of blood T cell repertoires in COVID-19. The assay was immunoSEQ multiplex PCR, and TCRdb's table has in-frame clones only and misses some. Here the sample spans some 120,000 clones, less than 85% being singletons. Sequencing was carried out using peripheral blood. The origin of the receptors is a human donor with acute or convalescent COVID-19. The donor label of this sample is uncertain. Each CDR3 is given with its conserved first and last residue. The D gene is left open where the match is weak. The listing skips clone size in some rows; elsewhere it reads once, few, many or a size class.

d_call: TRBD1; v_call: TRBV3-1/TRBV3-2; j_call: TRBJ2-7; clone_size: .; cdr3_aa: CASSLRTGAYEQYF; cdr3_nt: TGTGCCAGCAGCCTCAGGACAGGGGCCTACGAGCAGTACTTC
d_call: .; v_call: TRBV3-1/TRBV3-2; j_call: TRBJ1-2; clone_size: .; cdr3_aa: CASSHTGTYGYTF; cdr3_nt: TGTGCCAGCAGCCATACAGGGACCTATGGCTACACCTTC
d_call: TRBD1; v_call: TRBV7-9; j_call: TRBJ1-2; clone_size: .; cdr3_aa: CASSLAGGQGNYGYTF; cdr3_nt: TGTGCCAGCAGCTTAGCGGGGGGACAGGGTAACTATGGCTACACCTTC
d_call: .; v_call: TRBV6-5; j_call: TRBJ2-1; clone_size: .; cdr3_aa: CASSRVAMYNEQFF; cdr3_nt: TGTGCCAGCAGCCGGGTGGCGATGTACAATGAGCAGTTCTTC
d_call: TRBD1; v_call: TRBV27; j_call: TRBJ1-3; clone_size: few; cdr3_aa: CASSSAWTGKNTIYF; cdr3_nt: TGTGCCAGCAGTTCAGCTTGGACAGGGAAGAACACCATATATTTT
d_call: .; v_call: TRBV6-5; j_call: TRBJ1-5; clone_size: many; cdr3_aa: CASSDSLGGQPQHF; cdr3_nt: TGTGCCAGCAGTGACTCTCTCGGGGGTCAGCCCCAGCATTTT
d_call: .; v_call: TRBV7-8; j_call: TRBJ2-3; clone_size: .; cdr3_aa: CASSLAGGLIRTDTQYF; cdr3_nt: TGTGCCAGCAGCTTAGCGGGGGGGCTGATACGCACAGATACGCAGTATTTT
d_call: TRBD1; v_call: TRBV11-2; j_call: TRBJ1-5; clone_size: .; cdr3_aa: CASSRDRDQPQHF; cdr3_nt: TGTGCCAGCAGCCGCGACAGGGATCAGCCCCAGCATTTT
d_call: TRBD1; v_call: TRBV28; j_call: TRBJ1-1; clone_size: few; cdr3_aa: CASSFGDRGITEAFF; cdr3_nt: TGTGCCAGCAGTTTCGGAGACAGGGGAATCACTGAAGCTTTCTTT
d_call: .; v_call: TRBV10-3; j_call: TRBJ2-3; clone_size: .; cdr3_aa: CAASFGGSTDTQYF; cdr3_nt: TGTGCCGCCTCTTTCGGGGGAAGCACAGATACGCAGTATTTT
d_call: .; v_call: TRBV5-1; j_call: TRBJ2-3; clone_size: .; cdr3_aa: CASSLIQAGTDTQYF; cdr3_nt: TGCGCCAGCAGCTTGATACAGGCAGGGACAGATACGCAGTATTTT
d_call: TRBD2; v_call: TRBV3-1/TRBV3-2; j_call: TRBJ2-2; clone_size: .; cdr3_aa: CASSQGLNTGELFF; cdr3_nt: TGTGCCAGCAGCCAGGGACTAAACACCGGGGAGCTGTTTTTT
d_call: .; v_call: TRBV14; j_call: TRBJ2-5; clone_size: .; cdr3_aa: CASSQGGLVGETQYF; cdr3_nt: TGTGCCAGCAGCCAAGGAGGTCTAGTGGGAGAGACCCAGTACTTC
d_call: .; v_call: TRBV30; j_call: TRBJ2-5; clone_size: .; cdr3_aa: CAWSADWRETQYF; cdr3_nt: TGTGCCTGGAGTGCGGACTGGAGGGAGACCCAGTACTTC
d_call: .; v_call: TRBV6-5; j_call: TRBJ1-5; clone_size: .; cdr3_aa: CASRRADGNQPQHF; cdr3_nt: TGTGCCAGCAGGAGGGCGGACGGCAATCAGCCCCAGCATTTT
d_call: .; v_call: TRBV6-1; j_call: TRBJ1-1; clone_size: .; cdr3_aa: CASSEGGRANTEAFF; cdr3_nt: TGTGCCAGCAGTGAAGGTGGCAGGGCGAACACTGAAGCTTTCTTT
d_call: TRBD2; v_call: TRBV7-2; j_call: TRBJ2-2; clone_size: .; cdr3_aa: CASSLGPGLVDTGELFF; cdr3_nt: TGTGCCAGCAGCTTAGGTCCGGGACTAGTAGACACCGGGGAGCTGTTTTTT
d_call: TRBD1; v_call: TRBV6-5; j_call: TRBJ1-1; clone_size: .; cdr3_aa: CASSTGTVVTEAFF; cdr3_nt: TGTGCCAGCAGTACCGGGACAGTAGTCACAGAAGCTTTCTTT
d_call: .; v_call: TRBV2; j_call: TRBJ1-4; clone_size: .; cdr3_aa: CASSEIRGNEKLFF; cdr3_nt: TGTGCCAGCAGTGAGATTAGGGGCAATGAAAAACTGTTTTTT
d_call: .; v_call: TRBV7-8; j_call: TRBJ1-1; clone_size: .; cdr3_aa: CASSQRGGMNTEAFF; cdr3_nt: TGTGCCAGCAGCCAACGGGGGGGAATGAACACTGAAGCTTTCTTT
d_call: .; v_call: TRBV27; j_call: TRBJ1-5; clone_size: .; cdr3_aa: CASSRQGNQPQHF; cdr3_nt: TGTGCCAGCAGCCGGCAGGGTAATCAGCCCCAGCATTTT
d_call: .; v_call: TRBV7-9; j_call: TRBJ1-5; clone_size: .; cdr3_aa: CASSLEGDQPQHF; cdr3_nt: TGTGCCAGCAGCTTAGAAGGGGATCAGCCCCAGCATTTT
d_call: .; v_call: TRBV27; j_call: TRBJ2-3; clone_size: .; cdr3_aa: CASSFASTNTQYF; cdr3_nt: TGTGCCAGCAGTTTCGCTAGCACGAATACGCAGTATTTT
d_call: .; v_call: TRBV7-2; j_call: TRBJ1-5; clone_size: many; cdr3_aa: CASSRGSLDQPQHF; cdr3_nt: TGTGCCAGCAGTAGGGGGTCCCTGGATCAGCCCCAGCATTTT
d_call: TRBD1; v_call: TRBV11-2; j_call: TRBJ1-6; clone_size: .; cdr3_aa: CASTSLTGQGSPLHF; cdr3_nt: TGTGCCAGCACCTCCTTGACAGGGCAGGGATCACCCCTCCACTTT
d_call: TRBD2; v_call: TRBV30; j_call: TRBJ2-2; clone_size: few; cdr3_aa: CAWSSPGLAGTGELFF; cdr3_nt: TGTGCCTGGAGTTCGCCGGGACTAGCGGGCACCGGGGAGCTGTTTTTT
d_call: TRBD2; v_call: TRBV29-1; j_call: TRBJ2-5; clone_size: .; cdr3_aa: CSVAGGPKETQYF; cdr3_nt: TGCAGCGTGGCGGGGGGGCCCAAAGAGACCCAGTACTTC
d_call: TRBD1; v_call: TRBV19; j_call: TRBJ1-2; clone_size: .; cdr3_aa: CATRERGLFTF; cdr3_nt: TGTGCCACCAGGGAAAGGGGGCTGTTCACCTTC
d_call: TRBD2; v_call: TRBV2; j_call: TRBJ2-3; clone_size: few; cdr3_aa: CASNRNGLGVGTDTQYF; cdr3_nt: TGTGCCAGCAATCGCAACGGACTAGGAGTAGGCACAGATACGCAGTATTTT
d_call: TRBD1; v_call: TRBV13; j_call: TRBJ2-1; clone_size: few; cdr3_aa: CASSDRDRNNEQFF; cdr3_nt: TGTGCCAGCAGCGACAGGGACAGAAACAATGAGCAGTTCTTC
d_call: TRBD1; v_call: TRBV7-2; j_call: TRBJ1-2; clone_size: .; cdr3_aa: CASSFRQGSYGYTF; cdr3_nt: TGTGCCAGCAGCTTTCGACAGGGGAGTTATGGCTACACCTTC
d_call: TRBD1; v_call: TRBV28; j_call: TRBJ2-2; clone_size: .; cdr3_aa: CASSLWRGRTGELFF; cdr3_nt: TGTGCCAGCAGTTTATGGAGGGGGCGGACCGGGGAGCTGTTTTTT
d_call: .; v_call: TRBV5-6; j_call: TRBJ2-1; clone_size: many; cdr3_aa: CASSRGAIYNEQFF; cdr3_nt: TGTGCCAGCAGCCGTGGGGCAATCTACAATGAGCAGTTCTTC